This T cell receptor beta chain was identified during a study of T-cell reconstitution after alpha-beta-depleted transplantation in children. Using unique molecular identifiers, the investigators prepared the TCRbeta library. TCRdb re-called the PCR reads through MiXCR, storing one row per CDR3 protein. The data show 600,000 or so distinct CDR3 sequences, with about 21% seen just once and 13% to 15% held by the top ten. Ten or more counts support this clonotype. Its specificity is unknown. The ends were cut back, 0 bases at V and 3 bases at J, with 9 bases in the middle. Per the germline V gene, CDR1 is LGHNA and CDR2 is YSLEER. The CDR3 runs to 14 residues. Overall study results and limits: A year post-transplant, T-cell counts and diversity derived mostly from newly produced T cells. Several patients had high TCRbeta diversity at day 60; it came from surviving recipient T cells and thymic progenitors.

This receptor was taken from a boy in the first two years of life who had a stem cell transplant for acute myeloid leukemia, so the T cells may come from the graft donor. The material sequenced was PBMCs, mostly from graft donor cells, taken 360 days after TCRalphabeta/CD19-depleted stem cell transplant. The V and J genes are TRBV4-3 and TRBJ2-7; D perhaps matches TRBD2 (6 bases). The CDR3 DNA follows: TGCGCCAGCAGCCAAGATCTGGGACTCTACGAGCAGTACTTC. Translating gives CASSQDLGLYEQYF.